Sequencing of this TCR beta chain was carried out in a study of response to subunit inactivated influenza vaccine. The CDR3 contains 14 residues. With V trimmed by 6 bases and J by 4 bases, 7 bases remained unmatched. Germline CDR1 reads MDHEN; CDR2 reads SYDVKM. TCRdb reprocessed the RT-PCR reads with MiXCR, giving one entry per CDR3 protein. This sample has more than 550,000 distinct CDR3 sequences, with about 11% found just once. Only a few counts were recorded for this clonotype. The same data also contributed to another study, on T cells expressing NK-cell markers. This second study says: UMIs accompanied the 5'RACE template switching by which TCR beta cDNA was made. Sorted CD3+CD56-NKG2C+, CD3+CD56+NKG2C+ and CD3+CD56+NKG2C- T cells supplied the TCR beta repertoires. As a fraction of CD8+ T cells, dominant NKG2C+ clonotypes reached roughly 1.0-7.0% in 5 to 7 donors. These clonotypes also led the CD3+CD56-NKG2C+ fraction in several donors.

The receptor comes from a man aged 50-59 years who received an inactivated influenza vaccine. V usage is TRBV28 and J usage is TRBJ1-2, with 8 nucleotides matching TRBD1. This specimen consisted of PBMCs from blood, obtained on the day of vaccination. CDR3 nucleotides: TGTGCCAGCAGGGGGACAGGACGCCTCTATGGCTACACCTTC. This gives the protein CASRGTGRLYGYTF.